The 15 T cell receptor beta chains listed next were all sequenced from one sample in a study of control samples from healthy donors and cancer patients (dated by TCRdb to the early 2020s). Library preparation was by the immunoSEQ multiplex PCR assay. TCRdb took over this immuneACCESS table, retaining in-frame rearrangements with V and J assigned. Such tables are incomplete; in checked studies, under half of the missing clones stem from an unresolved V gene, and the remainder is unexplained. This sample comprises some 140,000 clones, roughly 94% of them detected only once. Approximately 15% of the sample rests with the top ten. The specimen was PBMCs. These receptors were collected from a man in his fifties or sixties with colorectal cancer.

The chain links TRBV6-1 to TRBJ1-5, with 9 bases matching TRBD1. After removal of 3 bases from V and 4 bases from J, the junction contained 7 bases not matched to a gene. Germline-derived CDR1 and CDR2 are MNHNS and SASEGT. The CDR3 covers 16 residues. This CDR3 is CASSELGQGINQPQHF. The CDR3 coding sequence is TGTGCCAGCAGTGAGTTGGGACAGGGTATAAATCAGCCCCAGCATTTT.

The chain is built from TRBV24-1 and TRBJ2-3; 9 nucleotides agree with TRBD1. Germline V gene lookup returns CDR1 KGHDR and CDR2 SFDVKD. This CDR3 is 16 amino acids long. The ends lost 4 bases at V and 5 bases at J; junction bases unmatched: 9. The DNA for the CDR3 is TGTGCCACCAGTGACCCGGGACAGGGTGGTAGAGATACGCAGTATTTT. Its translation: CATSDPGQGGRDTQYF.

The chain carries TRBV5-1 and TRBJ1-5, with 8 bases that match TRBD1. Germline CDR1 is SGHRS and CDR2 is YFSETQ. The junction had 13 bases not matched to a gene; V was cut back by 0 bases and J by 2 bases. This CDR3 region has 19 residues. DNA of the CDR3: TGCGCCAGCAGCTTGGAACCAGTGCAAACAGGGGGAGGCAATCAGCCCCAGCATTTT. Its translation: CASSLEPVQTGGGNQPQHF.

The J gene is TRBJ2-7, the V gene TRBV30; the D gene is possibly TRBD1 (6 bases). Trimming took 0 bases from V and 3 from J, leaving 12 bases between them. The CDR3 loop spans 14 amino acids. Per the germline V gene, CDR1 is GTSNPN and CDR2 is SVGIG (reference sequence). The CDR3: CAWSVTGTNYEQYF. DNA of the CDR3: TGTGCCTGGAGTGTTACCGGGACAAACTACGAGCAGTACTTC.

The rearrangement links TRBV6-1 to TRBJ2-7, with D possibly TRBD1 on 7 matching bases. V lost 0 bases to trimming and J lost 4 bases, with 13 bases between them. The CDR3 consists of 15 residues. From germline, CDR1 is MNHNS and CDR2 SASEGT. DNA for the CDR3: TGTGCCAGCAGTGAAGCACCAGGGGGGTTTTACGAGCAGTACTTC. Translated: CASSEAPGGFYEQYF.

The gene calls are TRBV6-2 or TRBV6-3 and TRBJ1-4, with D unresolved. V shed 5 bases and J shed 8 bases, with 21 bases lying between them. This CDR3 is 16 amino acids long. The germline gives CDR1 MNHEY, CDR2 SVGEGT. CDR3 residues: CASSLETGRADEKLFF. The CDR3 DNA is TGTGCCAGCAGTCTCGAGACTGGGCGCGCGGACGAAAAACTGTTTTTT.

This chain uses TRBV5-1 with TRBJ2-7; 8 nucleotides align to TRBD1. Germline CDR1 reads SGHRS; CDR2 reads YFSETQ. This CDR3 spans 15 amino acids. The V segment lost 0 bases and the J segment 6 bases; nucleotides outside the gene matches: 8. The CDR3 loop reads CASSLGTRGLGEQYF. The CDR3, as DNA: TGCGCCAGCAGCTTGGGGACCAGGGGGCTCGGCGAGCAGTACTTC.

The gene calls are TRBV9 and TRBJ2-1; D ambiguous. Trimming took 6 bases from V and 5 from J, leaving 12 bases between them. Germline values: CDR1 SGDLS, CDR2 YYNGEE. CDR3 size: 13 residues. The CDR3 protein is CASTLGINNEQFF. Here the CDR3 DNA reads TGTGCCAGCACTTTGGGCATTAACAATGAGCAGTTCTTC.

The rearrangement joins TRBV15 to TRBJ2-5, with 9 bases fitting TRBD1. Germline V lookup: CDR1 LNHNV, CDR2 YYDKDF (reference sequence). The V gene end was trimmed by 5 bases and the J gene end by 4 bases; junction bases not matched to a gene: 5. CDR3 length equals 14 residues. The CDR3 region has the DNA TGTGCCACCAGCTTAGGGGACAGGGCAGAGACCCAGTACTTC. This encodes CATSLGDRAETQYF.

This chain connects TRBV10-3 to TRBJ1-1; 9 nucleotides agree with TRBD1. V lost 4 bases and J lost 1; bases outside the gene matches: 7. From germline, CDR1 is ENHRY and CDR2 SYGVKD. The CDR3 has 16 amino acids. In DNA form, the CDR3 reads TGTGCCATCAGTGTGGGACCGGGACAGGGGAACACTGAAGCTTTCTTT. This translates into CAISVGPGQGNTEAFF.

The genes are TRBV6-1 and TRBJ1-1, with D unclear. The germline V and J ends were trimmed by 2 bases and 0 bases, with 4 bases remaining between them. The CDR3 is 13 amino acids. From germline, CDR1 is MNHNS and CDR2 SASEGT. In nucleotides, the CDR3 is TGTGCCAGCAGTGAACATCTGAACACTGAAGCTTTCTTT. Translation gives CASSEHLNTEAFF.

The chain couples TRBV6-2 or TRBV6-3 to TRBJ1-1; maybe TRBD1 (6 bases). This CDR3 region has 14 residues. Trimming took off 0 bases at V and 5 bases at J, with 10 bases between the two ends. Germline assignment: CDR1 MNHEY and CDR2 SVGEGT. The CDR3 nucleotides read TGTGCCAGCAGTTACTCCATACAGGGAACTGAAGCTTTCTTT. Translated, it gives CASSYSIQGTEAFF.

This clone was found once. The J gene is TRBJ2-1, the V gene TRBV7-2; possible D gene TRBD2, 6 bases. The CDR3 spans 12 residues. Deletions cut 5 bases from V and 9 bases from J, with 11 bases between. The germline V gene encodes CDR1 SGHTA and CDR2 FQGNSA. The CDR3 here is CASSPSGGEQFF. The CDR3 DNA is TGTGCCAGCAGCCCGTCCGGGGGTGAGCAGTTCTTC. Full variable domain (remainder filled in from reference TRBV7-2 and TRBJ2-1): GAGVSQSPSNKVTEKGKDVELRCDPISGHTALYWYRQSLGQGLEFLIYFQGNSAPDKSGLPSDRFSAERTGGSVSTLTIQRTQQEDSAVYLCASSPSGGEQFFGPGTRLTVL.

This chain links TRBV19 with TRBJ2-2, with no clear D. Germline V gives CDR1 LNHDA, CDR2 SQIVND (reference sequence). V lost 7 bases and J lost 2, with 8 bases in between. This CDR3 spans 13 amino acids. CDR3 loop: CASNDFNTGELFF. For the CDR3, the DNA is TGTGCCAGTAACGACTTCAACACCGGGGAGCTGTTTTTT.

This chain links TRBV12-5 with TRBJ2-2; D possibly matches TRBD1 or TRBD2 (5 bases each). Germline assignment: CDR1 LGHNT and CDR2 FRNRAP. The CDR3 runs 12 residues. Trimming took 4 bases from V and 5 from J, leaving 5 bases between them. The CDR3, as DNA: TGTGCTAGTGGTTGGGGGACCGGGGAGCTGTTTTTT. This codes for CASGWGTGELFF.